This TCR beta chain was documented in a study of blood T cell repertoires in COVID-19. Across the study: PBMCs, B-cell-depleted T cells, or T cells were the source of the cDNA or gDNA that made up the material.

This CDR3 is 10 amino acids long. Germline CDR1 reads LNHDA; CDR2 reads SQIVND (reference sequence). The table came from immunoSEQ multiplex PCR; TCRdb's copy has only in-frame clones and leaves some out. Of about 330,000 clones detected, approximately 88% appear once; the ten largest clones hold around 5%. The chain uses TRBV19 and TRBJ1-5; D gene uncertain. The specimen sequenced was PBMCs or T cells enriched from blood (not recorded which). The sequence derives from a man aged 25-45 years who had recovered from COVID-19. DNA of the CDR3: TGTATAGTACTTAATCAGCCCCAGCATTTT. It translates to CIVLNQPQHF.